The clone carrying this T cell receptor (beta chain) has ten or more counts. Its specificity is not known. These data originate in a study of metastatic and nonmetastatic thyroid tumors. Study information: Repertoire comparisons spanned blood and tumor or nodule tissue from malignant and benign thyroid patients. Study results and caveats: Significantly greater TCR beta diversity was reportedly found in malignant thyroid tumors than in benign nodules (in blood and tumor).

Authors' data handling: What underpinned the distant-metastasis classifier for papillary thyroid cancer was the set of CDR3 differences across clinicopathological groups. Through MiXCR, TCRdb re-clonotyped the PCR reads. The V and J calls were not made by the authors but by TCRdb's processing. This sample has around 18,000 clones, with 29% found just once. Every patient underwent thyroid surgery untreated. CDR1 and CDR2 from the germline V gene are SGHDT and YYEEEE. Trimming left V 1 base short and J 0 bases short, with 11 bases between. CDR3 length equals 16 residues. The sample consisted of tumor tissue. This clonotype originated in a female donor with papillary thyroid cancer or a benign thyroid nodule (not recorded which). Some clones in this sample may be carry-over from other donors' samples. The rearrangement links TRBV5-6 to TRBJ2-1, with D unresolved. CDR3 protein: CASSLKGFASYNEQFF. In DNA form, the CDR3 reads TGTGCCAGCAGCTTGAAGGGTTTTGCCTCCTACAATGAGCAGTTCTTC.